A single sample gave rise to the 7 T cell receptor beta chains below, sequenced in a study of cytotoxic CD8 clonotypes in ibrutinib-treated CLL (dated by TCRdb to the early 2020s). The meaning of the sample's time point label: eleven to twelve months on ibrutinib. Libraries were constructed by the immunoSEQ multiplex PCR assay. The table was pulled from immuneACCESS by TCRdb, which kept in-frame rearrangements only. Such tables lose some clones; where checked, under half of the loss comes from unresolved V genes, and the rest has no known cause. A total of roughly 130,000 clones appear in this sample, 91% of them only once. The top ten hold 10% to 14% of the sample. The input for sequencing was PBMCs, taken after 12 months of ibrutinib treatment. These TCRs come from a human donor with chronic lymphocytic leukemia.

CDR3: CASSSPLSYEQYF. CDR3 coding DNA: TGTGCCAGCAGTTCCCCTCTCTCCTACGAGCAGTACTTC. The V call is TRBV27, the J call TRBJ2-7; D is undetermined. Looked up from germline, CDR1 is MNHEY and CDR2 is SMNVEV (reference sequence). CDR3 length: 13 amino acids. V was pared by 4 bases and J by 0 bases, with 7 bases between.

This chain connects TRBV6-5 to TRBJ2-7; 12 bases match TRBD2. V shed 6 bases, J shed 6 bases, and the junction held 6 bases outside the gene matches. The CDR3 length is 14 residues. Germline lookup yields CDR1 MNHEY and CDR2 SVGAGI. In DNA form, the CDR3 reads TGTGCCAGCAGCATCCCGGGACTAGCGGGCGAGCAGTACTTC. It is translated as CASSIPGLAGEQYF.

The V and J genes are TRBV29-1 and TRBJ1-2, with a possible D match to TRBD1 (6 bases). Germline V gives CDR1 SQVTM, CDR2 ANQGSEA. The CDR3 contains 13 residues. Trimming removed 7 bases at V and 0 bases at J, with 12 bases between. The CDR3 region has the DNA TGCAGCGCAAGGACAGAAGCTAACTATGGCTACACCTTC. Protein: CSARTEANYGYTF.

V usage is TRBV28 and J usage is TRBJ2-2; D ambiguous. CDR3 length: 13 residues. V was pared by 6 bases and J by 3 bases, with 8 bases between. Germline V gene sequence: CDR1 MDHEN, CDR2 SYDVKM. The CDR3 region is CASRLTYTGELFF. As DNA, the CDR3 is TGTGCCAGCAGGCTTACCTACACCGGGGAGCTGTTTTTT. Drawing the rest from reference TRBV28 and TRBJ2-2, the complete variable domain is DVKVTQSSRYLVKRTGEKVFLECVQDMDHENMFWYRQDPGLGLRLIYFSYDVKMKEKGDIPEGYSVSREKKERFSLILESASTNQTSMYLCASRLTYTGELFFGEGSRLTVL.

The J gene is TRBJ2-7, the V gene TRBV7-3, with 11 bases aligning to TRBD2. Germline trimming cut 5 bases from V and 2 bases from J; bases unmatched to any gene: 8. CDR3 length equals 16 residues. Germline values: CDR1 SGHTA, CDR2 FQGTGA. The CDR3 bases are TGTGCCAGCAGCCCGACCGGGACTAGCGGTACCTACGAGCAGTACTTC. Its protein is CASSPTGTSGTYEQYF.

The chain has TRBV18 and TRBJ2-7; 8 positions match TRBD1. Germline trimming cut 6 bases from V and 3 bases from J; bases unmatched to any gene: 13. The CDR3 loop spans 16 amino acids. CDR1 is KGHSH, CDR2 LQKENI, per germline. The CDR3 protein is CASSEGPGGANYEQYF. As DNA, the CDR3 is TGTGCCAGCTCCGAAGGCCCAGGGGGCGCAAACTACGAGCAGTACTTC.

The chain carries TRBV28 and TRBJ2-7; 11 bases are a match to TRBD2. CDR1 and CDR2 (germline): MDHEN, SYDVKM. This CDR3 region has 15 residues. J lost 5 bases, V lost 2 bases, and 5 bases had no gene match. This CDR3 is CASSLGTSGSHEQYF. The CDR3 region has the DNA TGTGCCAGCAGTTTAGGAACTAGCGGGAGTCACGAGCAGTACTTC. Full variable domain (rest looked up from reference TRBV28 and TRBJ2-7): DVKVTQSSRYLVKRTGEKVFLECVQDMDHENMFWYRQDPGLGLRLIYFSYDVKMKEKGDIPEGYSVSREKKERFSLILESASTNQTSMYLCASSLGTSGSHEQYFGPGTRLTVT.